This entry features one TCR beta chain sequence. Its antigen is unknown. These data belong to a study of cytomegalovirus exposure and HLA in healthy donors. General observations from the study: The study had only CMV serostatus as immune exposure information. Reportedly, a later analysis found an Asian-associated ancestry cluster had fewer N-insertions than the roughly 700-donor mean.

Primers for the PCR totalled 60 Vbeta and 13 Jbeta. Sequencing was performed with immunoSEQ multiplex PCR; in TCRdb, only in-frame clones are kept and a portion is missing. The sample holds 45,000 or so clones; approximately 78% are singletons and the top ten take approximately 3.5%. V lost 0 bases to trimming and J lost 2 bases, with 17 bases between them. Germline CDR1 is SQVTM and CDR2 is ANQGSEA. The CDR3 has 17 residues. This receptor was identified in a woman aged 30 to 39 in good health and CMV-seronegative. Sequenced sample: PBMCs. The chain combines TRBV29-1 with TRBJ2-1, with D tentatively TRBD1 (5 bases). CDR3 nucleotides: TGCAGCGTTGAAGATCTTTGGGGCGCAGAAGCCTACAATGAGCAGTTCTTC. It specifies CSVEDLWGAEAYNEQFF.